This T cell receptor (beta chain) is drawn from a study of blood T cell repertoires in COVID-19. Looking at the study overall: Some COVID-19 samples were acute and others convalescent; all came from the United States, Italy and Spain.

The germline gives CDR1 SNHLY, CDR2 FYNNEI. V lost 3 bases to trimming and J lost 3 bases, with 12 bases between them. The CDR3 contains 14 residues. This clone was detected only once. Original handling: Amplification of reference gene primers provided the estimated nucleated cell counts. Assay used: immunoSEQ multiplex PCR; TCRdb lists only in-frame clones, some missing. Clone size and V and J calls were adopted from that table, with D and trimming inferred from the DNA. The sample has 350,000 to 450,000 clones; approximately 89% are singletons. The receptor's source is a woman between 35 and 50 years old who had been exposed to COVID-19. J is TRBJ2-7 and V is TRBV2; possibly TRBD1 for D (6 bases). Source material: PBMCs or T cells enriched from blood (not recorded which). This CDR3 reads CASSERGHLYEQYF. DNA for the CDR3: TGTGCCAGCAGTGAGAGGGGACACCTCTACGAGCAGTACTTC.